The 15 T cell receptor beta chains below all came from one sample that was sequenced in a study of cytomegalovirus exposure and HLA in healthy donors. The PCR contained 60 Vbeta and 13 Jbeta primers. Libraries were prepared by immunoSEQ multiplex PCR; TCRdb keeps only in-frame clonotypes and omits some of them. Here the sample spans 55,000 to 65,000 clones, around 82% being singletons. Sequencing was performed on PBMCs. Source of these receptors: a male donor in good health and CMV-seronegative.

The table lists this clone with a count of one. This sequence joins TRBV5-1 and TRBJ2-5, with 16 nucleotides matching TRBD2. The V segment lost 3 bases and the J segment 1 base; nucleotides outside the gene matches: 3. Germline assignment: CDR1 SGHRS and CDR2 YFSETQ. The length of the CDR3 is 17 residues. Written as DNA, the CDR3 is TGCGCCAGCAGCTCCGGGACTAGCGGGGGGGGCCAAGAGACCCAGTACTTC. This encodes CASSSGTSGGGQETQYF. The full variable domain, completed using reference TRBV5-1 and TRBJ2-5, is KAGVTQTPRYLIKTRGQQVTLSCSPISGHRSVSWYQQTPGQGLQFLFEYFSETQRNKGNFPGRFSGRQFSNSRSEMNVSTLELGDSALYLCASSSGTSGGGQETQYFGPGTRLLVL.

This chain joins TRBV27 and TRBJ1-2; no definite D call. There are 13 residues in the CDR3. The germline CDR1 and CDR2 sequences are MNHEY and SMNVEV (reference sequence). The V and J ends lost 5 bases and 5 bases respectively, with 12 bases between them. CDR3 sequence: CASSPPGRYGYTF. The CDR3 region has the DNA TGTGCCAGCAGTCCACCGGGTCGATATGGCTACACCTTC.

The gene calls are TRBV4-3 and TRBJ1-4; D call uncertain. V lost 3 bases to trimming and J lost 5 bases, with 4 bases between them. This CDR3 has 12 amino acids. The V gene's germline CDR1 is LGHNA and CDR2 YSLEER. CDR3 coding DNA: TGCGCCAGCAGCCATGAGAATGAAAAACTGTTTTTT. This gives the protein CASSHENEKLFF.

The rearrangement joins TRBV18 to TRBJ2-7, with D maybe TRBD1 (5 bases). The V and J ends lost 1 base and 6 bases respectively, with 10 bases between them. The CDR3 extends over 13 amino acids. In germline, CDR1 is KGHSH, CDR2 LQKENI. The CDR3: CASSPRGAGEQYF. The CDR3 coding sequence is TGTGCCAGCTCACCACGTGGGGCCGGCGAGCAGTACTTC.

CDR3 DNA: TGCGCCAGCAGCTTGGCAGGGGGCGTATTCCCCACAGATACGCAGTATTTT. Its translation is CASSLAGGVFPTDTQYF. V usage is TRBV5-1 and J usage is TRBJ2-3; 8 positions agree with TRBD1. The CDR3 spans 17 residues. Trimming took 0 bases from V and 2 from J; bases not matched to a gene: 8. CDR1 and CDR2 (germline): SGHRS, YFSETQ.

This chain joins TRBV2 and TRBJ2-7, with no clear D. The CDR3 is made up of 12 amino acids. The germline V gene has CDR1 SNHLY and CDR2 FYNNEI. V dropped 7 bases and J dropped 1 base, with 8 bases sitting between them. The CDR3 coding sequence is TGTGCCAGCACTGATTCTTCCTACGAGCAGTACTTC. It is translated as CASTDSSYEQYF.

The V and J genes are TRBV18 and TRBJ1-1; D is unresolved. V was clipped by 5 bases and J by 1 base, with 17 bases between them. Per the germline V gene, CDR1 is KGHSH and CDR2 is LQKENI. The CDR3 consists of 16 residues. In DNA, the CDR3 is TGTGCCAGCTCAACACTCCCAGAGACAAAGAACACTGAAGCTTTCTTT. This translates into CASSTLPETKNTEAFF.

V gene TRBV4-3 combines with J gene TRBJ1-1; TRBD1 agrees at 10 bases. J gave up 1 base and V 3 bases, and 11 bases lay outside the gene matches. Germline V gives CDR1 LGHNA, CDR2 YSLEER. CDR3 length: 18 amino acids. The CDR3 loop reads CASSHSRDRGMWNTEAFF. CDR3 DNA: TGCGCCAGCAGCCATAGCCGGGACAGGGGAATGTGGAACACTGAAGCTTTCTTT.

The chain joins TRBV30 to TRBJ1-1; TRBD1 is a possible D gene (6 bases). CDR3 size: 13 residues. Germline V lookup: CDR1 GTSNPN, CDR2 SVGIG (reference sequence). V gave up 3 bases and J gave up 2 bases, with 10 bases separating them. The DNA of the CDR3 is TGTGCCTGGAGCCCGGGACAAAACACTGAAGCTTTCTTT. It is translated as CAWSPGQNTEAFF.

This chain uses TRBV5-4 with TRBJ2-5; possible D gene TRBD2, 5 bases. This CDR3 is built from 15 residues. V was clipped by 6 bases and J by 1 base, with 16 bases between them. Germline CDR1 is SGHNT and CDR2 is YYREEE (reference sequence). In nucleotides, the CDR3 is TGTGCCAGCACCCAGGAGGAGTTCTCCCAAGAGACCCAGTACTTC. It specifies CASTQEEFSQETQYF.

The chain employs TRBV4-3 and TRBJ2-3; TRBD1 matches 12 bases. The CDR3 runs to 15 residues. Germline V CDR1 and CDR2: LGHNA, YSLEER. Trimming at V came to 0 bases and at J to 6 bases, leaving 1 base not matched to a gene. CDR3 protein: CASSQDGTGGDTQYF. The CDR3 DNA sequence: TGCGCCAGCAGCCAAGACGGGACAGGGGGCGATACGCAGTATTTT.

A few counts support this clone. The rearrangement links TRBV27 to TRBJ1-2; 10 bases map to TRBD1. V dropped 0 bases and J dropped 4; count of bases not matched to a gene: 5. CDR1 and CDR2 from the germline V gene are MNHEY and SMNVEV (reference sequence). The CDR3 is 16 amino acids. This CDR3 is CASSLSSWDRGYGYTF. CDR3 sequence (DNA): TGTGCCAGCAGTTTATCCTCTTGGGACAGGGGCTATGGCTACACCTTC.

This chain links TRBV6-6 with TRBJ1-4; D is possibly TRBD1 (5 bases). Looked up from germline, CDR1 is MNHNY and CDR2 is SVGAGI (reference sequence). The germline V and J ends were trimmed by 6 bases and 4 bases, with 15 bases remaining between them. This CDR3 is built from 15 residues. The CDR3: CASSYGGQINEKLFF. The DNA for the CDR3 is TGTGCCAGCAGCTACGGCGGACAAATTAATGAAAAACTGTTTTTT.

The V and J genes are TRBV11-2 and TRBJ2-5; D is unclear. CDR3 length equals 13 residues. V was cut by 4 bases and J by 2 bases, with 8 bases left in between. Germline-derived CDR1 and CDR2 are SGHAT and FQNNGV. CDR3 sequence: CASSSLFQETQYF. In nucleotides, the CDR3 is TGTGCCAGCAGCTCACTATTTCAAGAGACCCAGTACTTC.

The chain carries TRBV2 and TRBJ1-5, with D hard to call. The CDR3 is 13 amino acids. Germline assignment: CDR1 SNHLY and CDR2 FYNNEI. Deletions cut 4 bases from V and 1 base from J, with 5 bases between. Here the CDR3 DNA reads TGTGCCAGCAGTGTACAGAGCAATCAGCCCCAGCATTTT. Its protein is CASSVQSNQPQHF.